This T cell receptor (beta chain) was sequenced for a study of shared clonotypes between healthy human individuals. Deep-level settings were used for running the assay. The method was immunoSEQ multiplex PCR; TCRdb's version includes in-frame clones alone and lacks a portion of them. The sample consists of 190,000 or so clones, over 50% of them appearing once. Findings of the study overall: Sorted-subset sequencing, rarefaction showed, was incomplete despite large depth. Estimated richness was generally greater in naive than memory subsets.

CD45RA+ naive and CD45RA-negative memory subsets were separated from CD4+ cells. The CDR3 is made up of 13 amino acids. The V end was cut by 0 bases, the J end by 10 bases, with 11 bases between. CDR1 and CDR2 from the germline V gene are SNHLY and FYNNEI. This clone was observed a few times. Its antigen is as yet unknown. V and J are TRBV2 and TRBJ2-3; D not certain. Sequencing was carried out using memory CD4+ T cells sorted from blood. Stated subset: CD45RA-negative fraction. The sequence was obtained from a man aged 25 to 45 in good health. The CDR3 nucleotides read TGTGCCAGCAGTGAAGCGCCTCGGGTTTCGCAGTATTTT. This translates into CASSEAPRVSQYF.